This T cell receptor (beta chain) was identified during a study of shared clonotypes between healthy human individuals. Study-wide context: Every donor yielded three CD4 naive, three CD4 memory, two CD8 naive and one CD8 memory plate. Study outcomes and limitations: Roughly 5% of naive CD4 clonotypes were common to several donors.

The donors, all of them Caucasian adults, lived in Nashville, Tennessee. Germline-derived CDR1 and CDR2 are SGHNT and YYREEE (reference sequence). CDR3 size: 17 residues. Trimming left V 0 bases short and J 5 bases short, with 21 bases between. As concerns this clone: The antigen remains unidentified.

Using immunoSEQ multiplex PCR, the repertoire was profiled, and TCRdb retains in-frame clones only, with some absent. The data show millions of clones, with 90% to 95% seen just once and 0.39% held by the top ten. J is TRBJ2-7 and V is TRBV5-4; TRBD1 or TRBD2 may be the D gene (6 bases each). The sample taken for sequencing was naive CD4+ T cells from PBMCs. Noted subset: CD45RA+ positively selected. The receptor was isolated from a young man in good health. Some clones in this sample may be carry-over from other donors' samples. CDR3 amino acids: CASSLVGGGGPIHEQYF. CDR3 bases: TGTGCCAGCAGCTTGGTGGGGGGCGGAGGGCCGATCCACGAGCAGTACTTC.